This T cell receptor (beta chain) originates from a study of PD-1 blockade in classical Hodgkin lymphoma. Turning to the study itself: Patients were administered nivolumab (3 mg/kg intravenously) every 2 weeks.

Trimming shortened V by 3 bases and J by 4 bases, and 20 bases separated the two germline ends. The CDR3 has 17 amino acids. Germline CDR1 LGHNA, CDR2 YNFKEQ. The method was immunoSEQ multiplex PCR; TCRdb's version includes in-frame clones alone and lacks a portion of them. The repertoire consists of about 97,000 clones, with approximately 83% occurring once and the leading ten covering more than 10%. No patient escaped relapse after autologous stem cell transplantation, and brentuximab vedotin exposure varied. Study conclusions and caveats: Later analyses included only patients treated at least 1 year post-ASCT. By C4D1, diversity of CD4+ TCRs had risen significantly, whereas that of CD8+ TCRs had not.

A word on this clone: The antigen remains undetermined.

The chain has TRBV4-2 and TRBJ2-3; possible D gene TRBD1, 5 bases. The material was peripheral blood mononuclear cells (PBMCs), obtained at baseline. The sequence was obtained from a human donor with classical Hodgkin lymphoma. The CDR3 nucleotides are TGTGCCAGCAGCCAGGGTCGCGGCTCAGGGAAGCCAGATACGCAGTATTTT. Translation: CASSQGRGSGKPDTQYF.